The rows below give T cell receptor beta chains drawn from one sample of a study of cytomegalovirus exposure and HLA in healthy donors. The protocol was immunoSEQ multiplex PCR, while the TCRdb copy is restricted to in-frame clones and leaves out a portion. Of 150,000 to 200,000 clones listed, about 86% are singletons. The sample taken for sequencing was PBMCs. Source of these receptors: a woman in her 30s in good health and CMV-seronegative. Both conserved end residues are part of each CDR3. Fields, in order: J gene, V gene, D gene, clone size, CDR3 protein. D genes are given only for firm matches. For some rows the clone size is stated as once, few or many, or as a class when expanded; others skip it.

j_gene: TRBJ1-1; v_gene: TRBV9; d_gene: TRBD1; abundance: .; CDR3aa: CASSVRGVGTEAFF
j_gene: TRBJ1-3; v_gene: TRBV2; d_gene: .; abundance: .; CDR3aa: CASSVPSGLNSGNTIYF
j_gene: TRBJ2-1; v_gene: TRBV19; d_gene: TRBD2; abundance: .; CDR3aa: CASSYGGRYEQFF
j_gene: TRBJ1-5; v_gene: TRBV6-1; d_gene: TRBD1; abundance: .; CDR3aa: CASSESAGGGQPQHF
j_gene: TRBJ2-3; v_gene: TRBV5-1; d_gene: .; abundance: once; CDR3aa: CASSTGTSVDTQYF
j_gene: TRBJ1-5; v_gene: TRBV19; d_gene: .; abundance: .; CDR3aa: CASSMRSFNQPQHF
j_gene: TRBJ2-2; v_gene: TRBV27; d_gene: TRBD2; abundance: .; CDR3aa: CASSASGRATGELFF
j_gene: TRBJ1-2; v_gene: TRBV28; d_gene: TRBD1; abundance: .; CDR3aa: CASSLFKTGTYGYTF
j_gene: .; v_gene: TRBV7-2; d_gene: TRBD2; abundance: .; CDR3aa: CASSLGTSGRAEQYF
j_gene: TRBJ1-4; v_gene: TRBV6-5; d_gene: TRBD1; abundance: .; CDR3aa: CASREDRGNEKLFF
j_gene: TRBJ1-3; v_gene: TRBV6-6; d_gene: .; abundance: .; CDR3aa: CASSPQGVGGNTIYF
j_gene: TRBJ2-5; v_gene: TRBV5-1; d_gene: .; abundance: .; CDR3aa: CASSPMTQAETQYF